The clone carrying this TCR beta chain was observed at least ten times. Its antigen is undetermined. Trimming removed 4 bases from V and 6 bases from J, with 7 bases in between. In germline, CDR1 is SQVTM, CDR2 ANQGSEA. The CDR3 has 10 residues. Individual cDNA molecules each received unique molecular identifiers attached to them. TCRdb reprocessed the 5' RACE reads via MiXCR and lists one record per CDR3 protein. The sample has about 39,000 distinct CDR3 sequences, around 6.9% seen once; the top ten hold roughly 5.1%. This sample was included in a study of early T cells in non-severe SARS-CoV-2 infection. Findings and limits, study-wide: VDJdb-based annotation leaned toward anti-spike CD8 responses and missed private and CD4 specificities.

Material for sequencing was whole blood. J is TRBJ2-7 and V is TRBV29-1, with D possibly being TRBD1 or TRBD2 (5 bases each). This sequence was found in an adult who was a healthcare worker with PCR-confirmed SARS-CoV-2 infection or an uninfected control (not recorded which). This CDR3 reads CSVAGTEQYF. Written as DNA, the CDR3 is TGCAGCGTTGCGGGGACCGAGCAGTACTTC.